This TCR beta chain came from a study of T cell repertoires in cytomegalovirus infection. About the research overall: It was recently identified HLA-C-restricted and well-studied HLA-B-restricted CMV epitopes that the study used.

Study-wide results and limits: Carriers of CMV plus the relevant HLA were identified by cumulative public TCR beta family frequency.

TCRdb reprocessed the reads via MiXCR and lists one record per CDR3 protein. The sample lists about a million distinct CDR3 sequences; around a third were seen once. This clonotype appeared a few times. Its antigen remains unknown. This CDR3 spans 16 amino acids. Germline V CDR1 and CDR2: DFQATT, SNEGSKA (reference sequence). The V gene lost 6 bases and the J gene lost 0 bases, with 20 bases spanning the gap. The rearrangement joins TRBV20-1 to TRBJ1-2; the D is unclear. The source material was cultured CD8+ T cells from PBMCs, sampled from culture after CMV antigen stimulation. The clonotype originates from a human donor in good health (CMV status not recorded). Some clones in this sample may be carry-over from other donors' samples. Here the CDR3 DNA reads TGCAGTGCGAAACCATCCCCCTCCTCAGCTAACTATGGCTACACCTTC. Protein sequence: CSAKPSPSSANYGYTF.